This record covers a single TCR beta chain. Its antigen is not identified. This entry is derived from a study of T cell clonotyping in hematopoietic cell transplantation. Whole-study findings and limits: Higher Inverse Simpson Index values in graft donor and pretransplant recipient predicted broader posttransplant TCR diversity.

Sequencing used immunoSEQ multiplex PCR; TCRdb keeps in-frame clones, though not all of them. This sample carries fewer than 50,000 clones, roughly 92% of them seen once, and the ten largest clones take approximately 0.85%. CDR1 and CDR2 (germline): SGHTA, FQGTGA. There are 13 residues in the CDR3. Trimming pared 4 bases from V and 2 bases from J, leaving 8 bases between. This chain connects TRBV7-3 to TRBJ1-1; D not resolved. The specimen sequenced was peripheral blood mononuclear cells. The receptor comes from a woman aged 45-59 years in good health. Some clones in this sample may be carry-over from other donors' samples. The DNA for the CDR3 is TGTGCCAGCAGCTCGTCAGGTAACACTGAAGCTTTCTTT. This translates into CASSSSGNTEAFF. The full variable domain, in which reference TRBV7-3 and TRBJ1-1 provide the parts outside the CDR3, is GAGVSQTPSNKVTEKGKYVELRCDPISGHTALYWYRQSLGQGPEFLIYFQGTGAADDSGLPNDRFFAVRPEGSVSTLKIQRTERGDSAVYLCASSSSGNTEAFFGQGTRLTVV.